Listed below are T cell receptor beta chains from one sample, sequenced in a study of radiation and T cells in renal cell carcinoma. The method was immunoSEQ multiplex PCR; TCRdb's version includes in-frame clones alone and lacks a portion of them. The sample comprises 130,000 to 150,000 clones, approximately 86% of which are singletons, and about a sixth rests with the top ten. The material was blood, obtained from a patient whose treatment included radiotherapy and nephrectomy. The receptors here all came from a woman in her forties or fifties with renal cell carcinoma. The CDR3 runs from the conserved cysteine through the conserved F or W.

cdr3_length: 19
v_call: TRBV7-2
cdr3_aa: CASSPDELGGIWGYNEQFF

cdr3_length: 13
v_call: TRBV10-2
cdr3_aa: CASGYGTQETQYF

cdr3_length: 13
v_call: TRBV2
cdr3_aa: CASSVVDQETQYF

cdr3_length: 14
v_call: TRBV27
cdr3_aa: CASSPGTGDYGYTF

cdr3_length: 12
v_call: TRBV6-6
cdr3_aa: CASSTGNQPQHF

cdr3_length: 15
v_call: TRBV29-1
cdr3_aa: CSVEGRGRPPYEQYF

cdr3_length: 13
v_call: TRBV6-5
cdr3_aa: CASNPTSGGEQFF

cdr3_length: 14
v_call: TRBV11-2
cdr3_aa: CASSRGGPGEKLFF

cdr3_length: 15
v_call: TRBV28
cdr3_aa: CASSSGGDGTGKEYF

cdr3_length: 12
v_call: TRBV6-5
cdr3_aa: CAISDGDYEQYF

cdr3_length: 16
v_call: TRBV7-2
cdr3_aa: CASSPLSGRGADTQYF

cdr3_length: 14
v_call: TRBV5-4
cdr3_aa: CASSLFAGTYEQYF

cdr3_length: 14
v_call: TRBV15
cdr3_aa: CATSRGHPQETQYF

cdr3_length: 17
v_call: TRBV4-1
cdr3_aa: CASSQPTGGASSYEQYF

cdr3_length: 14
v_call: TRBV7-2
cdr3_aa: CASSLLRGEYEQYF

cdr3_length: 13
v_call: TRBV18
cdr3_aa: CASYRSGANVLTF

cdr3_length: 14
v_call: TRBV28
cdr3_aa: CASANWEGDEKLFF

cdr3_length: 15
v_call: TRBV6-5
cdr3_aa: CASSYSQGPNSPLHF

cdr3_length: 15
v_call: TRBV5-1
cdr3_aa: CASSLGGGDQETQYF

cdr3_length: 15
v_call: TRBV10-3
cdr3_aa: CAIKSLDRAQDGYTF

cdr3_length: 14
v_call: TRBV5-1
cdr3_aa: CASSGPPENTEAFF

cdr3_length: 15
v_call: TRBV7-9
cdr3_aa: CASSPSGGDFYEQYF

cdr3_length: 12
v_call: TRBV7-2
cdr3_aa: CASSLWNSPLHF

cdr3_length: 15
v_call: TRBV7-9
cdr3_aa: CASSSPPGINTEAFF

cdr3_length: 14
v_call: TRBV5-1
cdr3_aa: CASSPDSVSGEQYF

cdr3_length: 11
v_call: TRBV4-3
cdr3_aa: CASSQTGELFF

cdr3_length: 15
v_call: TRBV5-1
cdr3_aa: CASSLGQGSTGEQHF

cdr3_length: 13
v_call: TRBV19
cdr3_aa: CASTMGRNQPQHF

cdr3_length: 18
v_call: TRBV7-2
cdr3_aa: CASSLAIRQGWGRNIQYF

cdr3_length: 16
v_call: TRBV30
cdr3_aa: CAWRHRGARNTGELFF

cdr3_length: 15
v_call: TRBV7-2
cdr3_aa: CASSLGRSYNSPLHF

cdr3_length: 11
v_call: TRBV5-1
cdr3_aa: CASSLGNEQFF

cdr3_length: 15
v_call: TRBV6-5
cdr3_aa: CASSPDRGTGNTIYF

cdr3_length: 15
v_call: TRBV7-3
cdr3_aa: CASTQGRERGDTQYF

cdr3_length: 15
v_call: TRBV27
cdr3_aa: CASRPTGQRSYEQYF

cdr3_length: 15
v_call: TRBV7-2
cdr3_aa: CASSPLAGGPGEQYF

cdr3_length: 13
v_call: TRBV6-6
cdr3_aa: CASSYSGNEKLFF

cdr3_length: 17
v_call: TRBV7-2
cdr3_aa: CASSLHSSGTGDDEQFF

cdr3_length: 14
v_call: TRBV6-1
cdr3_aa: CASSPVRDNYGYTF

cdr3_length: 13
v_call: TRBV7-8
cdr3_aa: CASSSTGDYEQYF

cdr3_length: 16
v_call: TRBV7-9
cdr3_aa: CASSLVQNPSGNTIYF

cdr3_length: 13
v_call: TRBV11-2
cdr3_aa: CASSPALWRGYTF

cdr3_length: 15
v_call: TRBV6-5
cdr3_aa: CASSAYGGPGYEQYF

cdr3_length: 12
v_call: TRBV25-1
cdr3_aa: CASSDRGQPQHF

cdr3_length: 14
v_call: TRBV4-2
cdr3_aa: CASSQVGGGRGYTF